The T cell receptor beta chain described here comes from a study of T cell changes during pregnancy in multiple sclerosis. This clone was seen once. Generated by immunoSEQ multiplex PCR, the TCRdb table keeps only in-frame clones and is missing some. Of 30,000 to 35,000 clones in the sample, 75% to 95% are singletons; the top ten hold around 13%. Between the trimmed V and J ends, which lost 6 bases and 9 bases, there was a span of 24 bases. Germline CDR1 reads SQVTM; CDR2 reads ANQGSEA. The CDR3 loop spans 14 amino acids. Sequenced material: CD8+ T cells from peripheral blood mononuclear cells, taken in the first trimester of pregnancy. The J gene is TRBJ2-7, the V gene TRBV29-1; no firm D call. The receptor was derived from a female donor with multiple sclerosis, enrolled in a pregnancy study. The CDR3 DNA is TGCAGCGTCTTAGACGACCAGGTTCGTCAGGCGCAGTACTTC. This translates into CSVLDDQVRQAQYF.